The entry that follows covers one T cell receptor (beta chain) sequence. Its antigen is unidentified. CDR1 and CDR2 from the germline V gene are MRHNA and SNTAGT. CDR3 length equals 14 residues. Trimming took 0 bases from V and 3 from J, leaving 9 bases between them. Per the study methods: ImmunoSEQ sequences covered only the junction and lacked quality scores; filtering therefore differed. Repertoires were generated with immunoSEQ multiplex PCR, while TCRdb's copy carries only in-frame clones and drops some. The V and J calls and the clone size are those of that table, but D and trimming were determined from the DNA. The table has roughly 2.4 million clones, 90% to 97% seen once. The data derive from a study of shared clonotypes between healthy human individuals. Whole-study findings and limits: Sample collection involved blood only; tissue repertoires are likely different. Richness estimates generally favored naive over memory subsets.

The gene calls are TRBV6-4 and TRBJ2-7; D might be TRBD2 (5 bases). This clonotype was sampled from a man between 18 and 29 years old in good health. The sequencing input was naive CD4+ T cells sorted from blood. The subset is: CD45RA+ positively selected. The CDR3 sequence is CASSDSNGDYEQYF. In DNA, the CDR3 is TGTGCCAGCAGTGACTCGAACGGGGACTACGAGCAGTACTTC.